This TCR beta chain was identified in a study of cytomegalovirus exposure and HLA in healthy donors. The V and J ends lost 4 bases and 5 bases respectively, with 12 bases between them. The CDR3 is made up of 14 amino acids. The PCR used 60 Vbeta and 13 Jbeta primers. TCRdb keeps only in-frame clones here, not all; method: immunoSEQ multiplex PCR. The sample carries 200,000 or so clones, over 65% recorded once. The chain is built from TRBV23-1 and TRBJ1-5; no firm D call. TRBV23-1 is an ORF, with its function uncertain. Material: PBMCs. This receptor was obtained from a man between 18 and 35 years old in good health and CMV-seronegative. The CDR3 loop is CASSLARVDQPQHF. In nucleotides, the CDR3 is TGCGCCAGCAGTCTGGCGAGGGTGGATCAGCCCCAGCATTTT.